This T cell receptor (beta chain) originates from a study of vaccination and CD4 T cells after COVID-19. Sequence data for DNA of cultured CD4+ T cells were generated by the Oncomine TCR Beta short-read assay. TCRdb itself ran the PCR reads through MiXCR, one entry per CDR3 protein. The sample consists of under 25,000 distinct CDR3 sequences, 30% to 45% of them appearing once. As to this clonotype: Its antigen is unidentified.

The time point denotes: late sampling 161 to 241 days after vaccination in three convalescent patients. Treatment given: roughly 11-day PBMC culture with coronavirus spike peptide pools or control peptides (ViraFEST assay). The sequence came from a human donor who had recovered from COVID-19. Sequenced material: CD4+ T cells from blood, cultured in vitro, taken about 7 months after SARS-CoV-2 vaccination.

The CDR3 coding sequence is TGTGCCAGCAGCTCCGGTTGGGGCCCTAGCTCCTACGAGCAGTACTTC. Its protein product is CASSSGWGPSSYEQYF. The chain couples TRBV11-3 to TRBJ2-7; tentative D call: TRBD1 (5 bases). Trimming stripped 4 bases from V and 0 bases from J, with 16 bases between. In germline, CDR1 is SGHNT, CDR2 YENEEA. This CDR3 is built from 16 residues.